This T cell receptor (beta chain) stems from a study of spatial heterogeneity in lung cancer. Points from the study as a whole: Follow-up blood showed ubiquitous expanded tumor TCRs less than blood at resection did.

Regarding time point: sample taken at primary tumor resection. Tumor, nontumor lung or frozen PBMC supplied whole RNA, sequenced without sorting. This clonotype was observed at least ten times. The antigen is not known. TCRdb called the 5' RACE reads again in MiXCR, with one record for every CDR3 protein. The sample records tens of thousands of distinct CDR3 sequences, 10% to 15% being singletons. The CDR3 has 14 residues. Germline V gives CDR1 SGHRS, CDR2 YFSETQ. Trimming shortened V by 3 bases and J by 3 bases, and 12 bases separated the two germline ends. This chain joins TRBV5-1 and TRBJ2-5; D possibly uses TRBD1 or TRBD2 (5 bases each). Sequencing was performed on PBMCs, taken at surgery. This receptor was obtained from a male donor with early-stage non-small cell lung cancer. The CDR3 spells CASSSGTVEETQYF. In DNA form, the CDR3 reads TGCGCCAGCAGCTCCGGGACGGTGGAAGAGACCCAGTACTTC.